The rows below give T cell receptor beta chains drawn from one sample of a study of response to subunit inactivated influenza vaccine. TCRdb analysed the RT-PCR reads with MiXCR anew, one entry per CDR3 protein. The sample has almost 600,000 distinct CDR3 sequences, about 14% seen once. Source: PBMCs from blood, taken 12 days after vaccination. These receptors all come from a man aged 50 to 59 who received an inactivated influenza vaccine. CDR3s include the opening cysteine and the closing phenylalanine or tryptophan. A D gene is named only where the DNA matches it firmly.

j_call: TRBJ2-3
d_call: .
v_call: TRBV12-3/TRBV12-4
cdr3_aa: CASRTAPEVDTQYF

j_call: TRBJ1-1
d_call: .
v_call: TRBV2
cdr3_aa: CASSLMNTEAFF

j_call: TRBJ2-7
d_call: .
v_call: TRBV5-6
cdr3_aa: CASSLDRTSYEQYF

j_call: TRBJ2-7
d_call: .
v_call: TRBV6-6
cdr3_aa: CASAPVASYEQYF

j_call: TRBJ2-7
d_call: TRBD2
v_call: TRBV5-1
cdr3_aa: CASRLAPNYEQYF

j_call: TRBJ2-3
d_call: TRBD1
v_call: TRBV7-8
cdr3_aa: CASSLQGARTDTQYF

j_call: TRBJ2-2
d_call: TRBD1
v_call: TRBV6-1
cdr3_aa: CASSEKDREYSTGELFF

j_call: TRBJ1-4
d_call: .
v_call: TRBV4-3
cdr3_aa: CASSQDLGNWEKLFF

j_call: TRBJ1-4
d_call: .
v_call: TRBV5-1
cdr3_aa: CASTLGGDRNEKLFF

j_call: TRBJ1-6
d_call: .
v_call: TRBV6-2/TRBV6-3
cdr3_aa: CATDNSVNSPLHF

j_call: TRBJ2-7
d_call: .
v_call: TRBV14
cdr3_aa: CASSSDPSWDPSSYEQYF

j_call: TRBJ2-2
d_call: TRBD1
v_call: TRBV10-3
cdr3_aa: CAISAGQGLNTGELFF

j_call: TRBJ1-2
d_call: .
v_call: TRBV5-1
cdr3_aa: CASSSGLQSYTF

j_call: TRBJ2-2
d_call: TRBD1
v_call: TRBV20-1
cdr3_aa: CSARGPRQGITGELFF

j_call: TRBJ2-7
d_call: TRBD1
v_call: TRBV29-1
cdr3_aa: CSVEDRDSSYEQYF

j_call: TRBJ2-7
d_call: .
v_call: TRBV5-1
cdr3_aa: CASSVTSTTYEQYF

j_call: TRBJ2-2
d_call: .
v_call: TRBV7-2
cdr3_aa: CASSLTQVGELFF

j_call: TRBJ2-3
d_call: .
v_call: TRBV10-3
cdr3_aa: CATDSGYSSTDTQYF

j_call: TRBJ1-2
d_call: .
v_call: TRBV18
cdr3_aa: CASSPGTSFSVGYTF

j_call: TRBJ2-3
d_call: TRBD2
v_call: TRBV6-1
cdr3_aa: CASPAGGGTDTQYF

j_call: TRBJ2-5
d_call: TRBD2
v_call: TRBV10-2
cdr3_aa: CASGTTRQETQYF

j_call: TRBJ2-2
d_call: TRBD1
v_call: TRBV7-3
cdr3_aa: CASSKTGGDNTGELFF